This passage covers 20 T cell receptor beta chains from one sample sequenced in a study of T-cell reconstitution after alpha-beta-depleted transplantation in children. For TCRbeta, the library was prepared with unique molecular identifiers. TCRdb reprocessed the PCR reads with MiXCR, giving one entry per CDR3 protein. The sample records fewer than 550,000 distinct CDR3 sequences, approximately 10% being singletons. This specimen was PBMCs, taken before TCRalphabeta/CD19-depleted stem cell transplant. These receptor sequences come from a child aged 2-9 years with inherited bone marrow failure, due to receive a stem cell transplant.

This clonotype was seen repeatedly, ten times or more. The chain combines TRBV10-3 with TRBJ1-4; 8 bases fit TRBD1. Trimming at V came to 7 bases and at J to 4 bases, leaving 2 bases not matched to a gene. CDR1 and CDR2 (germline): ENHRY, SYGVKD. The CDR3 is made up of 13 amino acids. The CDR3 is CAITGGFNEKLFF. CDR3 sequence (DNA): TGTGCCATCACAGGGGGCTTTAATGAAAAACTGTTTTTT.

This clonotype was detected ten times or more. This chain uses TRBV4-3 with TRBJ1-1; D call uncertain. The germline CDR1 and CDR2 sequences are LGHNA and YSLEER. Deletions cut 5 bases from V and 6 bases from J, with 16 bases between. The CDR3 has 14 amino acids. The CDR3 bases are TGCGCCAGCAGCGAAAGCATAGGGTGGTCTGAAGCTTTCTTT. Protein: CASSESIGWSEAFF.

This clonotype was seen a few times. The CDR3 reads CASSTRPGTKVQFF. The CDR3 DNA reads TGTGCCAGCAGCACGAGACCAGGGACTAAGGTGCAGTTCTTC. The genes are TRBV7-8 and TRBJ2-1; TRBD2 aligns across 7 bases. Germline V gene data show CDR1 as SGHVS and CDR2 as FQNEAQ. J lost 12 bases, V lost 5 bases, and 13 bases had no gene match. CDR3 length: 14 amino acids.

This clonotype was found a few times. The chain combines TRBV27 with TRBJ1-4; 7 bases map to TRBD1. Germline assignment: CDR1 MNHEY and CDR2 SMNVEV (reference sequence). The CDR3 contains 16 residues. Losses at the gene ends were 6 bases for V and 4 bases for J; bases not matched to a gene: 11. The CDR3 coding sequence is TGTGCCAGCAGATCCACCGTCGGGACAGATAATGAAAAACTGTTTTTT. Translating it yields CASRSTVGTDNEKLFF.

This clonotype was observed at least ten times. The chain links TRBV11-2 to TRBJ2-1, with 8 bases that match TRBD1. Germline V gives CDR1 SGHAT, CDR2 FQNNGV. The CDR3 loop spans 17 amino acids. Trimming at V came to 2 bases and at J to 2 bases, leaving 8 bases not matched to a gene. As DNA, the CDR3 is TGTGCCAGCAGCTTATCCCCGGGGACAGGAGCCTACAATGAGCAGTTCTTC. Translation: CASSLSPGTGAYNEQFF.

In its sample, this clonotype was seen a few times. V usage is TRBV5-1 and J usage is TRBJ2-6, with TRBD1 as a possible D gene (6 bases). CDR1 is SGHRS and CDR2 is YFSETQ in the germline V gene. Between the trimmed V and J ends, which lost 5 bases and 12 bases, there was a span of 21 bases. CDR3 length equals 15 residues. The CDR3 nucleotides read TGCGCCAGCAGACCAGACAGGCCCACCGCTAGCGTCCTGACTTTC. Translation gives CASRPDRPTASVLTF.

This clonotype was counted at least ten times. The rearrangement joins TRBV7-2 to TRBJ2-6; D is undetermined. The CDR3 consists of 16 residues. Per germline, CDR1 SGHTA and CDR2 FQGNSA. Between the trimmed V and J ends, which lost 1 base and 12 bases, there was a span of 19 bases. The CDR3 DNA follows: TGTGCCAGCAGCTTAGTAGTAACAGCCGACGCGACCGTCCTGACTTTC. Translation: CASSLVVTADATVLTF.

Many counts were recorded for this clonotype. This sequence joins TRBV10-3 and TRBJ2-3; tentatively, D is TRBD1 (6 bases). CDR1 is ENHRY and CDR2 is SYGVKD in the germline V gene. There are 14 residues in the CDR3. The ends were cut back, 8 bases at V and 2 bases at J, with 14 bases in the middle. The CDR3 sequence: CAILEQGTTDTQYF. CDR3 bases: TGTGCCATCCTAGAACAGGGAACCACAGATACGCAGTATTTT.

This clonotype has at least ten counts. The chain uses TRBV5-1 and TRBJ1-1; weak D call: TRBD1 (5 bases). The CDR3 is made up of 14 amino acids. Deletions cut 3 bases from V and 0 bases from J, with 9 bases between. Germline-derived CDR1 and CDR2 are SGHRS and YFSETQ. The CDR3 DNA reads TGCGCCAGCAGCTCAGGGTCCCTGAACACTGAAGCTTTCTTT. Translated: CASSSGSLNTEAFF.

The chain is built from TRBV20-1 and TRBJ2-2; no clear D. V was shortened by 4 bases and J by 4 bases, with 16 bases between the two germline ends. The germline V gene has CDR1 DFQATT and CDR2 SNEGSKA (reference sequence). This CDR3 has 15 residues. As DNA, the CDR3 is TGCAGTGCTATACCCAATGTGGTGATCACCGGGGAGCTGTTTTTT. Its translation: CSAIPNVVITGELFF.

This chain uses TRBV20-1 with TRBJ2-5, with 10 bases matching TRBD1. The CDR3 is 14 amino acids. Germline trimming cut 0 bases from V and 5 bases from J; bases unmatched to any gene: 3. Germline loops: CDR1 DFQATT, CDR2 SNEGSKA (reference sequence). The CDR3 region has the DNA TGCAGTGCTAGAGACCTGACAGGGGGCGAGACCCAGTACTTC. Its protein product is CSARDLTGGETQYF.

The table lists this clonotype with many counts. The V call is TRBV4-3, the J call TRBJ1-2; D perhaps matches TRBD1 (6 bases). Germline lookup yields CDR1 LGHNA and CDR2 YSLEER. The CDR3 length is 20 residues. V was cut by 1 base and J by 1 base, with 25 bases left in between. CDR3 DNA sequence: TGCGCCAGCAGCCAAGCTTTCCCAGCAATGGGTCAGGGGATTAACTATGGCTACACCTTC. It yields the protein CASSQAFPAMGQGINYGYTF.

This clonotype was detected many times. The rearrangement joins TRBV6-6 to TRBJ2-5; D is possibly TRBD1 or TRBD2 (5 bases each). The germline CDR1 and CDR2 sequences are MNHNY and SVGAGI (reference sequence). V was cut by 7 bases and J by 5 bases, with 11 bases left in between. The CDR3 length is 12 residues. CDR3 bases: TGTGCCAGCACCGGGACCGGGGAGACCCAGTACTTC. Its translation: CASTGTGETQYF.

The chain employs TRBV20-1 and TRBJ2-4; no clear D. CDR3 length: 13 residues. The V end was cut by 3 bases, the J end by 9 bases, with 15 bases between. Germline loops: CDR1 DFQATT, CDR2 SNEGSKA (reference sequence). The CDR3 loop reads CSASRPGLGIQYF. CDR3 bases: TGCAGTGCTAGTCGCCCGGGTCTGGGCATTCAGTACTTC.

This chain connects TRBV29-1 to TRBJ2-1; 9 bases line up with TRBD2. This CDR3 is 12 amino acids long. Germline V gene data show CDR1 as SQVTM and CDR2 as ANQGSEA. The V gene end was trimmed by 8 bases and the J gene end by 7 bases; junction bases not matched to a gene: 6. The CDR3 protein is CSLQAGGNEQFF. CDR3 nucleotides: TGCAGCCTCCAAGCGGGGGGAAATGAGCAGTTCTTC.

The chain combines TRBV5-1 with TRBJ1-1, with D perhaps TRBD1 (5 bases). The CDR3 loop spans 15 amino acids. Germline V gene lookup returns CDR1 SGHRS and CDR2 YFSETQ. Trimming left V 0 bases short and J 1 base short, with 10 bases between. The CDR3 nucleotides read TGCGCCAGCAGCTTGGCCCGGGGGTCGAACACTGAAGCTTTCTTT. Amino acids: CASSLARGSNTEAFF.

This clonotype was observed many times. V usage is TRBV20-1 and J usage is TRBJ2-1; TRBD1 aligns across 8 bases. CDR3 length equals 13 residues. J gave up 6 bases and V 2 bases, and 3 bases lay outside the gene matches. CDR1 is DFQATT and CDR2 is SNEGSKA in the germline V gene (reference sequence). The CDR3 region has the DNA TGCAGTGCTAGAACAGGGGGGAGCAATGAGCAGTTCTTC. It yields the protein CSARTGGSNEQFF.

This clonotype was seen ten or more times. The DNA for the CDR3 is TGTGCCAGCGGACAGGGTCGTTCACCCCTCCACTTT. Protein: CASGQGRSPLHF. The rearrangement links TRBV27 to TRBJ1-6, with TRBD1 identical over 8 bases. The CDR3 loop spans 12 amino acids. J gave up 9 bases and V 8 bases, and 3 bases lay outside the gene matches. Per the germline V gene, CDR1 is MNHEY and CDR2 is SMNVEV (reference sequence).

V usage is TRBV7-7 and J usage is TRBJ2-2; no definite D call. CDR1 SSHAT and CDR2 FNYEAQ come from the germline V gene (reference sequence). Trimming pared 2 bases from V and 1 base from J, leaving 8 bases between. The CDR3 totals 15 residues. The CDR3 region has the DNA TGTGCCAGCAGCTTAACGACCCGGAACACCGGGGAGCTGTTTTTT. Translating it yields CASSLTTRNTGELFF.

This clonotype was observed at least ten times. This chain connects TRBV10-3 to TRBJ2-1; 13 bases align to TRBD2. With 8 bases clipped from V and 6 bases from J, the junction kept 7 bases outside the gene matches. The CDR3 loop spans 15 amino acids. The V gene's germline CDR1 is ENHRY and CDR2 SYGVKD. The CDR3 bases are TGTGCCATCCGATCCGGGACTAGCGGGACCAATGAGCAGTTCTTC. Amino acids: CAIRSGTSGTNEQFF.